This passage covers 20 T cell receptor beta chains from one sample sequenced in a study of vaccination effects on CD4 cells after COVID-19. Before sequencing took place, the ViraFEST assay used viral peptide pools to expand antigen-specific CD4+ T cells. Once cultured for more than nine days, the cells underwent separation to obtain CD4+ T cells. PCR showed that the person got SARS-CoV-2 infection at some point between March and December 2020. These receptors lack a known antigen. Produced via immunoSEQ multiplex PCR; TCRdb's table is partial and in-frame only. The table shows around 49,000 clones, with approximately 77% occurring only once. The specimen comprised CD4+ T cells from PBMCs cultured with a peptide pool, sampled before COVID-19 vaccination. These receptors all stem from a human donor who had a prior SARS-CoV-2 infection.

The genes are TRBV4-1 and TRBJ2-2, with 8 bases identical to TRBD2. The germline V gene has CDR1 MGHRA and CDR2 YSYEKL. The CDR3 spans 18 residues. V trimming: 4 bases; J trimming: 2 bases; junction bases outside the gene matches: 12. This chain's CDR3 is CASSPPAGGGLNTGELFF. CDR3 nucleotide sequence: TGCGCCAGCAGCCCCCCGGCCGGGGGGGGATTAAACACCGGGGAGCTGTTTTTT.

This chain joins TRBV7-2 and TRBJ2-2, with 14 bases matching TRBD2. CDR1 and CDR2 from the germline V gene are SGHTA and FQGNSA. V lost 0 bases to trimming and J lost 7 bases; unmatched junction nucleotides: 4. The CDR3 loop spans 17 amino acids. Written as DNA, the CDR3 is TGTGCCAGCAGCTTAGCGCCGGGACTAGCGGGAGTCGGGGAGCTGTTTTTT. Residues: CASSLAPGLAGVGELFF. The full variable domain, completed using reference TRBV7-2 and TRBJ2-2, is GAGVSQSPSNKVTEKGKDVELRCDPISGHTALYWYRQSLGQGLEFLIYFQGNSAPDKSGLPSDRFSAERTGGSVSTLTIQRTQQEDSAVYLCASSLAPGLAGVGELFFGEGSRLTVL.

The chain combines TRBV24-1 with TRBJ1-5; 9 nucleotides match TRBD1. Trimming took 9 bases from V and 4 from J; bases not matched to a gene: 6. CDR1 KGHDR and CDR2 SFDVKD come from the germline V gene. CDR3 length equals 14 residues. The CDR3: CATPTGTGNQPQHF. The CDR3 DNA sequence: TGTGCCACCCCTACCGGGACAGGGAATCAGCCCCAGCATTTT.

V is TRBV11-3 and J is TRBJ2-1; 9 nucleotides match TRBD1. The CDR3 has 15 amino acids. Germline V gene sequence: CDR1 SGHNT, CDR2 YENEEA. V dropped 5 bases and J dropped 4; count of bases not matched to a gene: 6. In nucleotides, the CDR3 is TGTGCCAGCAGCCCCGGGACAGGGCTATACAATGAGCAGTTCTTC. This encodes CASSPGTGLYNEQFF.

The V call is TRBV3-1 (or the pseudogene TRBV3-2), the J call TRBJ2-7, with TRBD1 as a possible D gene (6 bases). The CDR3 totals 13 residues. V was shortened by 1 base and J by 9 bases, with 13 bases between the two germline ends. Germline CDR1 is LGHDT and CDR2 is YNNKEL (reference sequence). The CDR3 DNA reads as TGTGCCAGCAGCCAAGCTCCGGACAGACCGCAGTACTTC. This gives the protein CASSQAPDRPQYF.

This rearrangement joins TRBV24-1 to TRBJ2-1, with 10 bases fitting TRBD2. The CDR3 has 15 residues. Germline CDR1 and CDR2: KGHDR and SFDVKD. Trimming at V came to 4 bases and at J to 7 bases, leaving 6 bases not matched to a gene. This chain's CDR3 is CATSEGLADGNEQFF. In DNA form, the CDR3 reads TGTGCCACCAGTGAAGGACTAGCGGATGGTAATGAGCAGTTCTTC.

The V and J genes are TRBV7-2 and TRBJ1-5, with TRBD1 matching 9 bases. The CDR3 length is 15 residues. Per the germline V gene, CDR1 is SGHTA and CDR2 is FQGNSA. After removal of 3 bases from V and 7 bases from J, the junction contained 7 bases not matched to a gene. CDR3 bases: TGTGCCAGCAGCTTCCGGACAGGGACAGGGCAGCCCCAGCATTTT. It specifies CASSFRTGTGQPQHF.

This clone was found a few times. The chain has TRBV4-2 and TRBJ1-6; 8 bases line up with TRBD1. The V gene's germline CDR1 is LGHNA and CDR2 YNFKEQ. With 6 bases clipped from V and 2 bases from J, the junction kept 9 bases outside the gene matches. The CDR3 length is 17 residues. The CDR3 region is CASSGGQGSTYNSPLHF. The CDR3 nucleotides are TGTGCCAGCAGTGGCGGACAGGGAAGCACCTATAATTCACCCCTCCACTTT.

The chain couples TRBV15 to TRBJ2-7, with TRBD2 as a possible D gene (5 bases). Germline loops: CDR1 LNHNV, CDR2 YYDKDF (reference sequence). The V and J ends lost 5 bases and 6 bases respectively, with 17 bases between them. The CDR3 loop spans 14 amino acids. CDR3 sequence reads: CATSLRGGPAEQYF. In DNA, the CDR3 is TGTGCCACCAGCCTTCGAGGAGGCCCCGCCGAGCAGTACTTC.

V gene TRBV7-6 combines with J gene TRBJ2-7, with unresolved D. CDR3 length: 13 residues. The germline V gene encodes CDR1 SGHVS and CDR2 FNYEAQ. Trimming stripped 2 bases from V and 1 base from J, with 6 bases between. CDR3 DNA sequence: TGTGCCAGCAGCTTAAGCAGATCCTACGAGCAGTACTTC. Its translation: CASSLSRSYEQYF. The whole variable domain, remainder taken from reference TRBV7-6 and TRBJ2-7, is GAGVSQSPRYKVTKRGQDVALRCDPISGHVSLYWYRQALGQGPEFLTYFNYEAQQDKSGLPNDRFSAERPEGSISTLTIQRTEQRDSAMYRCASSLSRSYEQYFGPGTRLTVT.

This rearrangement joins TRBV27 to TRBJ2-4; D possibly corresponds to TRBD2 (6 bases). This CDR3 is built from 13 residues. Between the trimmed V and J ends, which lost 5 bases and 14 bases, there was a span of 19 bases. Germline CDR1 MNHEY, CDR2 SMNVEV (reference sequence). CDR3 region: CASSQRPGTRKYF. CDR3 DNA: TGTGCCAGCAGTCAAAGACCCGGGACTCGGAAGTACTTC.

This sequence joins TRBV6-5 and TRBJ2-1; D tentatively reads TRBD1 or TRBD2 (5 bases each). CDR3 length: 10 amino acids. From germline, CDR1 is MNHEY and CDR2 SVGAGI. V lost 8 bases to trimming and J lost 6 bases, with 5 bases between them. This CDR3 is CASGGNEQFF. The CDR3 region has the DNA TGTGCCAGCGGGGGCAATGAGCAGTTCTTC.

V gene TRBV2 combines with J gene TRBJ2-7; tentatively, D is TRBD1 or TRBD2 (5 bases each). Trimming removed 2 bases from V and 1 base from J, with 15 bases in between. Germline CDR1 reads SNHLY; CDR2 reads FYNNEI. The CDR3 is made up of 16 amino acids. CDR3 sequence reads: CASSEWASWGSYEQYF. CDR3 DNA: TGTGCCAGCAGTGAATGGGCCTCCTGGGGGTCCTACGAGCAGTACTTC.

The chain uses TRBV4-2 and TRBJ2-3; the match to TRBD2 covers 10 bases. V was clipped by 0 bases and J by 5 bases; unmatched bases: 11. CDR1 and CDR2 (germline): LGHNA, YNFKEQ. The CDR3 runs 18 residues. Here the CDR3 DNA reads TGTGCCAGCAGCCAAGAAGGATTCCAGCGGGGGGGCCGAGATACGCAGTATTTT. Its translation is CASSQEGFQRGGRDTQYF.

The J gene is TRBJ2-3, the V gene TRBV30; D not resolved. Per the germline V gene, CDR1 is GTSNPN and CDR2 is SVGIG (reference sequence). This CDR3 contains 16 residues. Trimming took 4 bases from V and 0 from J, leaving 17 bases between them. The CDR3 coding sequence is TGTGCCTGGAAGGCCTCGTCTAAATCTAGCACAGATACGCAGTATTTT. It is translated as CAWKASSKSSTDTQYF.

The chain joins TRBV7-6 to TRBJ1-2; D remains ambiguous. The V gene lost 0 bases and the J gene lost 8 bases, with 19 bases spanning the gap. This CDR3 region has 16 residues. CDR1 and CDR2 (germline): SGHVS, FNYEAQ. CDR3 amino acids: CASSLAPWTLREGYTF. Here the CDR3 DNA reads TGTGCCAGCAGCTTAGCGCCTTGGACCCTCCGGGAGGGCTACACCTTC.

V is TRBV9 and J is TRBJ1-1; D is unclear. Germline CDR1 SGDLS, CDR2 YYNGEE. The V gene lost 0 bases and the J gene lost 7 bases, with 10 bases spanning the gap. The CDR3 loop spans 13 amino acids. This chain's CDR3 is CASSVDWSSEAFF. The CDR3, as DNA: TGTGCCAGCAGCGTAGATTGGTCGAGTGAAGCTTTCTTT.

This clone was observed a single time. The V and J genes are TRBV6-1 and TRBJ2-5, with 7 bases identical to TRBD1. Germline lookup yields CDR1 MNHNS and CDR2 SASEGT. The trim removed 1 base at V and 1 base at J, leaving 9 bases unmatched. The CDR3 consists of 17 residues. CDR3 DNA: TGTGCCAGCAGTGAAGTAGGGGGCAGGGCTATCCAAGAGACCCAGTACTTC. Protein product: CASSEVGGRAIQETQYF.

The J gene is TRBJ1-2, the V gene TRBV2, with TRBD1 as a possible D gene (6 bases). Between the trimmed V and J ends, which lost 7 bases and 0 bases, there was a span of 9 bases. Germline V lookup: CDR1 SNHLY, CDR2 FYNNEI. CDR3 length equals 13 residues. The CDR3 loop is CASTGGANYGYTF. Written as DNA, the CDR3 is TGTGCCAGCACCGGGGGCGCTAACTATGGCTACACCTTC.

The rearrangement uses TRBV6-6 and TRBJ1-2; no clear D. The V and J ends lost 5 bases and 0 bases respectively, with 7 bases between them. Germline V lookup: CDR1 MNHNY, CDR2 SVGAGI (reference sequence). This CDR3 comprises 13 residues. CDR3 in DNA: TGTGCCAGCAGTCTAATAGCTAACTATGGCTACACCTTC. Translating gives CASSLIANYGYTF.